These 15 T cell receptor beta chains were sequenced from one sample in a study of OX40 agonist ivuxolimab in advanced cancers. Library method: the immunoSEQ multiplex PCR assay. TCRdb holds this immuneACCESS table with in-frame rearrangements only. Some clones are missing; in checked studies, unresolved V genes explain under half, and the rest has no known cause. The sample contains about 27,000 clones, roughly four fifths of them found a single time. The top ten constitute around 28% of the sample. Material: CD4+ or CD8+ T cells sorted from blood, obtained in a trial of the OX40 agonist ivuxolimab. Receptors were obtained from an adult with an advanced solid tumor such as melanoma, head and neck, liver or kidney cancer.

This clone was found a few times. V usage is TRBV6-1 and J usage is TRBJ2-7; possibly TRBD1 for D (5 bases). The CDR3 totals 12 residues. V was cut by 7 bases and J by 2 bases, with 9 bases left in between. Germline lookup yields CDR1 MNHNS and CDR2 SASEGT. Written as DNA, the CDR3 is TGTGCCAGCAACGACAGCCCCTACGAGCAGTACTTC. This sequence encodes CASNDSPYEQYF.

This clone was seen only once. The junction departs from the called germline gene at one end, perhaps through a read error. The chain joins TRBV11-3 to TRBJ2-7; D remains unclear. The germline gives CDR1 SGHNT, CDR2 YENEEA. The CDR3 sequence is 11 residues long. CDR3 nucleotides: TGTGCCAGCAGCTTAGGGCCTTGGCAGGACTTC. Encoded protein: CASSLGPWQDF.

CDR3 nucleotides: TGTGCCAGCAGAAAGAGGGGGTTCACTGAAGCTTTCTTT. This gives the protein CASRKRGFTEAFF. The chain joins TRBV28 to TRBJ1-1, with D possibly being TRBD1 (6 bases). The germline CDR1 and CDR2 sequences are MDHEN and SYDVKM. This CDR3 spans 13 amino acids. The V end was cut by 6 bases, the J end by 4 bases, with 12 bases between.

V and J are TRBV6-5 and TRBJ2-5, with 10 bases fitting TRBD2. The germline gives CDR1 MNHEY, CDR2 SVGAGI. The CDR3 is made up of 15 amino acids. The V segment lost 2 bases and the J segment 4 bases; nucleotides outside the gene matches: 4. The CDR3 DNA sequence: TGTGCCAGCAGTTACCCGGCTAGCGGGGGAGAGACCCAGTACTTC. It yields the protein CASSYPASGGETQYF.

This clone appeared once. The genes are TRBV2 and TRBJ1-2; maybe TRBD1 (6 bases). Germline V gene sequence: CDR1 SNHLY, CDR2 FYNNEI. The CDR3 is made up of 16 amino acids. V lost 1 base, J lost 8 bases, and 20 bases lay in between. The CDR3 region has the DNA TGTGCCAGCAGTGAAGGCAGGGTCCCAGGGGTGAGCGGCTACACCTTC. It is translated as CASSEGRVPGVSGYTF. The entire variable domain, with the rest obtained from reference TRBV2 and TRBJ1-2, is as follows: EPEVTQTPSHQVTQMGQEVILRCVPISNHLYFYWYRQILGQKVEFLVSFYNNEISEKSEIFDDQFSVERPDGSNFTLKIRSTKLEDSAMYFCASSEGRVPGVSGYTFGSGTRLTVV.

The chain carries TRBV27 and TRBJ2-3; perhaps TRBD1 as D (5 bases). CDR1 MNHEY and CDR2 SMNVEV come from the germline V gene (reference sequence). The CDR3 is made up of 14 amino acids. Trimming stripped 1 base from V and 2 bases from J, with 7 bases between. CDR3 region: CASSLLGDTDTQYF. The CDR3 DNA follows: TGTGCCAGCAGTTTATTAGGGGACACAGATACGCAGTATTTT.

This CDR3 reads CSVEEREGLSTYEQYF. The DNA of the CDR3 is TGCAGCGTTGAAGAGCGGGAGGGCCTGAGTACCTACGAGCAGTACTTC. The chain has TRBV29-1 and TRBJ2-7, with 9 bases aligning to TRBD2. The CDR3 spans 16 residues. The V gene end was trimmed by 0 bases and the J gene end by 2 bases; junction bases not matched to a gene: 8. Per the germline V gene, CDR1 is SQVTM and CDR2 is ANQGSEA.

Details on this clone: At one end, the junction sequence differs from germline, possibly due to a read error. This sample includes further DNA sequences coding for the same CDR3. V and J are TRBV15 and TRBJ1-2; D remains ambiguous. The CDR3 covers 16 residues. From germline, CDR1 is LNHNV and CDR2 YYDKDF (reference sequence). The CDR3 loop reads CATSREHYKSAYGYTF. The CDR3, as DNA: TGTGCCACCAGTAGAGAACACTACAAATCCGCCTATGGCTACACCTTC.

This chain connects TRBV5-6 to TRBJ2-5; possible D gene TRBD2, 5 bases. Trimming removed 0 bases at V and 4 bases at J, with 10 bases between. In germline, CDR1 is SGHDT, CDR2 YYEEEE. This CDR3 contains 14 residues. The CDR3 region has the DNA TGTGCCAGCAGCTTGGGGACTCCTGGAGAGACCCAGTACTTC. Protein sequence: CASSLGTPGETQYF.

This rearrangement joins TRBV7-4 to TRBJ2-3, with a tentative D call TRBD2 (6 bases). Germline-derived CDR1 and CDR2 are SGHVT and SQSDAQ. V was clipped by 2 bases and J by 1 base, with 19 bases between them. CDR3 length: 18 residues. The CDR3 sequence: CASSLPEGGRSRTDTQYF. DNA of the CDR3: TGTGCCAGCAGCTTACCGGAAGGAGGGCGGAGCCGCACAGATACGCAGTATTTT.

The V and J genes are TRBV5-1 and TRBJ2-7, with D possibly being TRBD2 (5 bases). The CDR3 extends over 13 amino acids. The germline V gene has CDR1 SGHRS and CDR2 YFSETQ. Between the trimmed V and J ends, which lost 1 base and 6 bases, there was a span of 11 bases. DNA for the CDR3: TGCGCCAGCAGCTTGTCCAGCGGTTCCGAGCAGTACTTC. Encoded protein: CASSLSSGSEQYF.

The chain carries TRBV7-6 and TRBJ1-1; tentative D call: TRBD1 (6 bases). V was shortened by 6 bases and J by 7 bases, with 12 bases between the two germline ends. Per the germline V gene, CDR1 is SGHVS and CDR2 is FNYEAQ. The CDR3 length is 12 residues. CDR3: CASRQGGGEAFF. CDR3 coding DNA: TGTGCCAGCAGGCAGGGAGGGGGTGAAGCTTTCTTT.

The rearrangement links TRBV9 to TRBJ2-3; 9 bases line up with TRBD2. CDR1 and CDR2 (germline): SGDLS, YYNGEE. The CDR3 spans 16 residues. The J segment lost 1 base and the V segment lost 1 base, leaving 4 bases of the junction unmatched. CDR3 residues: CASSVYERGGTDTQYF. CDR3 sequence (DNA): TGTGCCAGCAGCGTATATGAGCGGGGGGGCACAGATACGCAGTATTTT.

V usage is TRBV2 and J usage is TRBJ2-1, with 12 nucleotides matching TRBD1. V dropped 7 bases and J dropped 7; count of bases not matched to a gene: 11. The CDR3 length is 16 residues. The germline V gene encodes CDR1 SNHLY and CDR2 FYNNEI. In DNA, the CDR3 is TGTGCCAGCAAGATTCCGGGACAGGGGGCAGAAAATGAGCAGTTCTTC. Protein: CASKIPGQGAENEQFF.

This chain links TRBV11-2 with TRBJ2-7, with D possibly matching TRBD1 (6 bases). The CDR3 contains 16 residues. V was trimmed by 0 bases and J by 3 bases, leaving 15 bases between them. CDR1 is SGHAT, CDR2 FQNNGV, per germline. CDR3 nucleotide sequence: TGTGCCAGCAGCTTAGATTTGCCAGGGGATATCTACGAGCAGTACTTC. Translating gives CASSLDLPGDIYEQYF.